Here is one TCR beta chain with its context. Its binding antigen is unknown. No clone much larger than this one lies a single base away; base qualities are absent. Reading the label with the study, this specimen's treatment or condition is: live attenuated yellow fever vaccine strain. PBMCs were isolated from peripheral blood using a standard Ficoll-Paque protocol. CD4 and CD8 T-cell fractions were isolated with Dynabeads CD4 and CD8 positive selection kits. TriZol was used to extract RNA from bulk PBMCs, CD4 and CD8 fractions, and dextramer-positive and dextramer-negative fractions. V lost 4 bases and J lost 4 bases; the stretch between them is 11 bases long. The CDR3 runs 15 amino acids, cysteine and phenylalanine included. The kept DNA is CDR3 alone, 45 bases in frame from the first base. Synthesis of TCR cDNA relied on 5'RACE template switching, a step that introduced a universal primer site along with unique molecular identifiers. Priming of cDNA synthesis was performed from both the TCR alpha and TCR beta constant segments. Two PCR steps were used to amplify libraries, with sample barcodes and sequencing adapters being added in the second step. Libraries were sequenced on Illumina HiSeq 2500 (2x100 bp) or NovaSeq (2x150 bp). The authors' analysis ran thus. MIGEC handled demultiplexing of reads and collapsing into UMI consensus sequences, while MiXCR performed V(D)J alignment. Vaccine-responding clonotypes were defined with edgeR using replicate PBMC samples, requiring FDR below 0.01 and a log2 fold change above 5 up to day 15. Each bulk clonotype was labeled CD4 or CD8 based on which sequenced repertoire, CD4 or CD8, contained the clonotype at higher abundance. The public reads were reprocessed in TCRdb via fastp at Q25 and MiXCR, keeping in-frame beta chains. One record per CDR3 amino acid sequence lists the most common genes and DNA. TCRdb, rather than the study authors, made the V and J calls. A total of 250,000 or so distinct CDR3 sequences appear in this sample, around 7% of them only once. The top ten clonotypes cover approximately 0.85% of the sample.

The data originate from a study of T cells after yellow fever vaccination (dated by TCRdb to between 2019 and 2020). In terms of the full investigation: The SMART-Seq v4 Ultra Low Input RNA kit was used to prepare libraries from fractions with low cell numbers. To follow T-cell clones before and after primary and booster YFV17D yellow fever vaccination, bulk TCR alpha and beta repertoires were sequenced over time. The cohort comprised two healthy male donors, one aged 18 to 30 and one aged 30 to 40 years. Blood was collected at multiple timepoints before and after primary and secondary immunization, and bulk PBMC replicates and cell subsets were isolated.

What the authors observed across the whole study: After the booster, most of the clones that had expanded following primary vaccination were detected again (roughly 96% of CD4 and around 88% of CD8), which suggests that memory was broadly maintained. Compared with the primary T-cell response, the secondary T-cell response was weaker but faster, peaking on day 5 rather than day 15. Because abundant contaminating clonotypes from the bulk population could be contained in FACS-sorted repertoires, computational filtering was required. A small fraction of clonotypes showed up in both the CD4 and CD8 compartments, probably as a result of convergent recombination. Because the study included only two donors, the extent to which the findings can be generalized is limited.

The chain joins TRBV12-3 or TRBV12-4 to TRBJ2-6; the D gene is perhaps TRBD1, from 5 matching bases. The receptor was derived from a young man who received the YFV17D yellow fever vaccine. The starting material was CD4+ T cells sorted from PBMCs, obtained 15 days after the yellow fever booster vaccination. The DNA is as follows: TGTGCCAGCAGTTCCTGGGCAGGGGGGGCCAACGTCCTGACTTTC. Translation gives CASSSWAGGANVLTF.